This T cell receptor (beta chain) was captured by sequencing in a study of T cell responses to AZD1222 COVID-19 vaccine. Study-wide background: The study pooled second doses at about 4 or about 12 weeks. Study observations and caveats: Repertoires were collected only later (after the peak T cell response had occurred).

Sequencing was performed with immunoSEQ multiplex PCR; in TCRdb, only in-frame clones are kept and a portion is missing. The data show over 100,000 clones, 85% to 90% seen once. As for this clone: Its antigen is still unknown.

The sample consisted of peripheral blood, taken on day 0 of AZD1222 vaccination. The clonotype was recovered from an adult in good health.

The CDR3 loop is CASSGRNTIYF. As DNA, the CDR3 is TGTGCCAGCAGTGGACGAAACACCATATATTTT. This chain uses TRBV2 with TRBJ1-3; unclear D gene. The CDR3 spans 11 residues. Germline CDR1 and CDR2: SNHLY and FYNNEI. Trimming took 4 bases from V and 5 from J, leaving 3 bases between them.